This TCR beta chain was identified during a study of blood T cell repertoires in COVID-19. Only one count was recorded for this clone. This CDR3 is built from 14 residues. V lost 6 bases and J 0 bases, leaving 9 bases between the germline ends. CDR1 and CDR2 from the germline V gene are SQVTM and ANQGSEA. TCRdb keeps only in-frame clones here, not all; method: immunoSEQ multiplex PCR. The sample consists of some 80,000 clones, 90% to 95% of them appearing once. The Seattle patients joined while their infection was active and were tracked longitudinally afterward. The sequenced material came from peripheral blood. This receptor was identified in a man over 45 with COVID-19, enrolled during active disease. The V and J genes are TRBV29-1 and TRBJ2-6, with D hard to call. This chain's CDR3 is CSVSSSSGANVLTF. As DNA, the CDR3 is TGCAGCGTAAGTTCGAGCTCTGGGGCCAACGTCCTGACTTTC.